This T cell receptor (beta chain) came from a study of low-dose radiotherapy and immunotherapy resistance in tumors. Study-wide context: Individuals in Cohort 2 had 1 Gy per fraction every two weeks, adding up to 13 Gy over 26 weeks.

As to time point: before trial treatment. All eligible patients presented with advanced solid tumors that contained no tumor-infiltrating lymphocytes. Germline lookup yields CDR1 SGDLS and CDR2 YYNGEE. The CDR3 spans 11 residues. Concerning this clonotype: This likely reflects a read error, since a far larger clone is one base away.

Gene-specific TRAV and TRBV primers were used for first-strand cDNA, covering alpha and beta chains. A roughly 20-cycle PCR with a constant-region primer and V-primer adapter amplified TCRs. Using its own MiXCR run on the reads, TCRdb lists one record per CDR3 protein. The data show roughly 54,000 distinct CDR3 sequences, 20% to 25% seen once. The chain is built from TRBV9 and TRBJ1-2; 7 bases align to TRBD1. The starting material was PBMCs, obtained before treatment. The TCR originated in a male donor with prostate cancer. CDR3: CVSSLQGGYTF. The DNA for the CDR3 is TGTGTCAGCAGCCTACAGGGGGGCTACACCTTC.